The clone carrying this T cell receptor beta chain was recorded only once. The record originates from a study of shared clonotypes between healthy human individuals. Only Caucasian adults living in Nashville, Tennessee served as donors. Researchers drew on around 83 million PBMCs for genomic DNA from unsorted samples. This CDR3 has 15 amino acids. Deletions cut 3 bases from V and 10 bases from J, with 21 bases between. In germline, CDR1 is SGHDN, CDR2 FVKESK. Assay: immunoSEQ multiplex PCR; the TCRdb copy retains only in-frame clones and omits some. The table shows around 450,000 clones, with 75% to 85% occurring only once.

Sequencing was carried out using PBMCs. The TCR originated in a woman between 40 and 55 years old in good health. Some clones in this sample may be carry-over from other donors' samples. The gene calls are TRBV14 and TRBJ1-1; possible D gene TRBD1, 6 bases. Here the CDR3 DNA reads TGTGCCAGCAGCCAGAGAGGGTTGTCGGGGGCTGGAGCTTTCTTT. This sequence encodes CASSQRGLSGAGAFF.